The 20 T cell receptor beta chains below were found in one sample sequenced in a study of blood T cells in healthy people across ages. Then a second PCR, running roughly 7 to 11 cycles, was carried out with a sample-barcoded 5' primer and a J-beta primer mix. TCRdb processed the 5' RACE reads anew with MiXCR; each CDR3 protein has one entry. The repertoire consists of approximately 850,000 distinct CDR3 sequences, with 58% occurring once and the leading ten covering roughly 22%. Material: blood. The source of these receptors is a man under 40 in good health.

The chain couples TRBV30 to TRBJ2-3; no clear D gene. The ends were cut back, 8 bases at V and 3 bases at J, with 12 bases in the middle. The CDR3 runs 12 residues. In germline, CDR1 is GTSNPN, CDR2 SVGIG (reference sequence). This CDR3 reads CARGRATDTQYF. The CDR3 nucleotides read TGTGCCCGAGGAAGGGCGACAGATACGCAGTATTTT.

As DNA, the CDR3 is TGTGCCAGCAGCTTCCAGGGAGGTCAGCCCCAGCATTTT. Its protein product is CASSFQGGQPQHF. The V and J genes are TRBV7-2 and TRBJ1-5; a weak D match, TRBD1 (5 bases). The V and J ends lost 3 bases and 6 bases respectively, with 9 bases between them. Germline loops: CDR1 SGHTA, CDR2 FQGNSA. The CDR3 has 13 amino acids.

The V and J genes are TRBV6-5 and TRBJ2-3, with a weak D call TRBD1 (5 bases). This CDR3 contains 12 residues. Germline CDR1 and CDR2: MNHEY and SVGAGI. Trimming cost V 11 bases and J 6 bases, with 15 bases left between them. DNA of the CDR3: TGTGCCTCCGGCCAGGGCCAGGATACGCAGTATTTT. As protein: CASGQGQDTQYF.

This clonotype was detected once. This chain's CDR3 is CASRGGGEQFF. In DNA, the CDR3 is TGTGCCAGCAGAGGGGGCGGTGAGCAGTTCTTC. The rearrangement uses TRBV27 and TRBJ2-1, with 7 positions matching TRBD1. The CDR3 extends over 11 amino acids. J was trimmed by 9 bases and V by 6 bases; bases with no gene match: 2. Germline V CDR1 and CDR2: MNHEY, SMNVEV (reference sequence).

The chain employs TRBV7-2 and TRBJ2-4, with TRBD1 matching 9 bases. Judging by the DNA end, TRBJ2-7 fits better; the J call may be wrong. This CDR3 has 14 amino acids. CDR1 is SGHTA and CDR2 is FQGNSA in the germline V gene. CDR3 sequence reads: CASTWGQGTYEQYF. DNA of the CDR3: TGTGCCAGCACCTGGGGACAGGGCACCTACGAGCAGTACTTC.

This clonotype was observed a single time. V usage is TRBV13 and J usage is TRBJ1-2; D is unresolved. The CDR3 extends over 15 amino acids. Germline CDR1 is PRHDT and CDR2 is FYEKMQ (reference sequence). With 3 bases removed from V and 4 bases from J, the gap between germline ends came to 15 bases. CDR3 DNA: TGTGCCAGCAGCTTCCCCCGGGTCGATCTCTATGGCTACACCTTC. Translating gives CASSFPRVDLYGYTF.

The chain has TRBV20-1 and TRBJ2-6; D may match TRBD1 or TRBD2 (6 bases each). The CDR3 has 16 amino acids. Germline assignment: CDR1 DFQATT and CDR2 SNEGSKA (reference sequence). The ends were cut back, 6 bases at V and 1 base at J, with 16 bases in the middle. Here the CDR3 reads CSARRDTVSGANVLTF. The CDR3 nucleotides are TGCAGTGCAAGGCGGGACACCGTTTCTGGGGCCAACGTCCTGACTTTC.

This chain connects TRBV29-1 to TRBJ2-3, with 7 bases aligning to TRBD1. CDR3 length equals 13 residues. V was pared by 8 bases and J by 2 bases, with 7 bases of the junction left unmatched. Looked up from germline, CDR1 is SQVTM and CDR2 is ANQGSEA. CDR3 nucleotides: TGCAGCCCTAGGGACAGATACACAGATACGCAGTATTTT. Protein sequence: CSPRDRYTDTQYF.

This clonotype was seen more than once but under ten times. This chain links TRBV20-1 with TRBJ2-1; 8 bases map to TRBD2. The germline gives CDR1 DFQATT, CDR2 SNEGSKA (reference sequence). The CDR3 covers 14 residues. V trimming: 4 bases; J trimming: 3 bases; junction bases outside the gene matches: 5. The CDR3 DNA sequence: TGCAGTGCTACCCCCGGGACTAGCTACAATGAGCAGTTCTTC. Its protein product is CSATPGTSYNEQFF.

This sequence joins TRBV12-3 or TRBV12-4 and TRBJ2-7; D perhaps matches TRBD1 (6 bases). The CDR3 is 14 amino acids. V lost 7 bases and J lost 1, with 14 bases in between. This CDR3 reads CASTQGMVSYEQYF. CDR3 in DNA: TGTGCCAGCACCCAGGGGATGGTGTCCTACGAGCAGTACTTC.

V gene TRBV9 combines with J gene TRBJ2-2; D uncertain. CDR3 length: 11 amino acids. Per the germline V gene, CDR1 is SGDLS and CDR2 is YYNGEE. Trimming cost V 1 base and J 7 bases, with 2 bases left between them. The CDR3 sequence: CASSVSGELFF. For the CDR3, the DNA is TGTGCCAGCAGCGTAAGCGGGGAGCTGTTTTTT.

Only a few counts were recorded for this clonotype. J is TRBJ1-5 and V is TRBV20-1; D is unclear. This CDR3 comprises 13 residues. CDR1 DFQATT and CDR2 SNEGSKA come from the germline V gene (reference sequence). V lost 0 bases to trimming and J lost 5 bases, with 8 bases between them. CDR3 loop: CSARDLRHQPQHF. CDR3 in DNA: TGCAGTGCTAGAGATCTCCGGCATCAGCCCCAGCATTTT.

This chain uses TRBV7-9 with TRBJ2-5; weak D call: TRBD2 (6 bases). The closer fit of TRBJ2-1 to the DNA end suggests the J call may be wrong. Germline V lookup: CDR1 SEHNR, CDR2 FQNEAQ (reference sequence). The CDR3 sequence is 12 residues long. The CDR3 region is CASSLGGETQFF. CDR3 nucleotide sequence: TGTGCCAGCAGCTTAGGGGGGGAGACCCAGTTCTTC.

The rearrangement joins TRBV20-1 to TRBJ2-7; D is uncertain. CDR3 length equals 13 residues. Germline assignment: CDR1 DFQATT and CDR2 SNEGSKA (reference sequence). The ends were cut back, 3 bases at V and 1 base at J, with 10 bases in the middle. CDR3 residues: CSARYGRSYEQYF. CDR3 bases: TGCAGTGCTAGGTACGGGCGGTCCTACGAGCAGTACTTC.

The chain combines TRBV27 with TRBJ2-2; 11 bases agree with TRBD2. Germline CDR1 is MNHEY and CDR2 is SMNVEV (reference sequence). This CDR3 region has 16 residues. J was trimmed by 4 bases and V by 7 bases; bases with no gene match: 8. The CDR3 DNA reads as TGTGCCAGCACTGTACTAGCGGGAGTGGGCACCGGGGAGCTGTTTTTT. Its translation: CASTVLAGVGTGELFF.

The chain combines TRBV6-2 or TRBV6-3 with TRBJ2-5; 8 nucleotides agree with TRBD2. V shed 5 bases, J shed 5 bases, and the junction held 10 bases outside the gene matches. The length of the CDR3 is 15 residues. Germline lookup yields CDR1 MNHEY and CDR2 SVGEGT. The DNA of the CDR3 is TGTGCCAGCAGTCGATTAGCGGGATCACCGGAGACCCAGTACTTC. Protein: CASSRLAGSPETQYF.

The DNA of the CDR3 is TGTGCCAGCAGCCAGGGACAGCCAGATAATTCACCCCTCCACTTT. Its protein is CASSQGQPDNSPLHF. The chain employs TRBV4-2 and TRBJ1-6, with 7 bases lining up with TRBD1. This CDR3 is 15 amino acids long. CDR1 and CDR2 (germline): LGHNA, YNFKEQ. Losses at the gene ends were 3 bases for V and 5 bases for J; bases not matched to a gene: 4.

A single count supports this clonotype. This chain links TRBV18 with TRBJ1-6; D call uncertain. The germline V gene has CDR1 KGHSH and CDR2 LQKENI. V was cut by 4 bases and J by 9 bases, with 16 bases left in between. The CDR3 length is 15 residues. As DNA, the CDR3 is TGTGCCAGCTCACGGGGTTCCGCGGGAAGTTCACCCCTCCACTTT. Translating gives CASSRGSAGSSPLHF.

The chain carries TRBV6-1 and TRBJ1-2, with D perhaps matching TRBD1 (5 bases). Germline V gene lookup returns CDR1 MNHNS and CDR2 SASEGT. The V end was cut by 5 bases, the J end by 0 bases, with 13 bases between. This CDR3 is 15 amino acids long. The DNA of the CDR3 is TGTGCCAGCAGTCCCCTTGGGGGAACTAACTATGGCTACACCTTC. Protein: CASSPLGGTNYGYTF.

This chain links TRBV13 with TRBJ2-7; 10 bases are a match to TRBD2. The V segment lost 5 bases and the J segment 2 bases; nucleotides outside the gene matches: 9. This CDR3 has 16 residues. Germline V gene sequence: CDR1 PRHDT, CDR2 FYEKMQ (reference sequence). CDR3 sequence (DNA): TGTGCCAGCAGCCACCGGACTAGCGGAGAAACCTACGAGCAGTACTTC. Its protein is CASSHRTSGETYEQYF.